This T cell receptor (beta chain) was captured by sequencing in a study of identical twins. TCRdb redid the calling of the 5' RACE reads with MiXCR, one entry per CDR3 protein. The table records 520,000 or so distinct CDR3 sequences, less than 25% of them present only once. The CDR3 runs 13 residues. Germline assignment: CDR1 ENHRY and CDR2 SYGVKD. Trimming removed 6 bases from V and 2 bases from J; junction bases left unmatched: 4. In addition, the sample was reused for a study of T cells expressing NK-cell markers.

This TCR was recovered from a woman in her late teens or twenties in good health. The chain combines TRBV10-3 with TRBJ2-7; 7 nucleotides align to TRBD1. Material: CD4+ T cells sorted from blood. The CDR3 DNA sequence: TGTGCCATCAGCCGGGACAGACCCTACGAGCAGTACTTC. Residues: CAISRDRPYEQYF.